The next 5 T cell receptor beta chains were all read from a single sample in a study of type 1 regulatory T cells. Their antigen targets remain unknown. TCRdb used MiXCR to reprocess the reads, holding one entry per CDR3 protein. The sample contains 25,000 or so distinct CDR3 sequences, 40% to 55% of which appear only once. What was sequenced was cultured T cells, either the whole culture or a sorted T cell fraction (not recorded which). Source of these receptors: a human donor in good health.

This clonotype was detected ten times or more. The V gene is TRBV12-3 or TRBV12-4, the J gene TRBJ1-1, with 7 positions matching TRBD1. This CDR3 contains 15 residues. Losses at the gene ends were 5 bases for V and 1 base for J; bases not matched to a gene: 7. CDR3 nucleotide sequence: TGTGCCAGCAGTCCTAACAGGGGAGGGAACACTGAAGCTTTCTTT. Encoded protein: CASSPNRGGNTEAFF.

This clonotype was observed many times. The rearrangement links TRBV19 to TRBJ1-2; TRBD1 matches 7 bases. Germline loops: CDR1 LNHDA, CDR2 SQIVND (reference sequence). J was trimmed by 4 bases and V by 4 bases; bases with no gene match: 0. This CDR3 spans 12 amino acids. The CDR3 DNA is TGTGCCAGTAGTAGGGACAGCTATGGCTACACCTTC. Its translation is CASSRDSYGYTF.

The chain uses TRBV13 and TRBJ1-2; D unresolved. The CDR3 is made up of 15 amino acids. Germline-derived CDR1 and CDR2 are PRHDT and FYEKMQ (reference sequence). V lost 3 bases to trimming and J lost 3 bases, with 14 bases between them. CDR3 region: CASSLTLGLDYGYTF. CDR3 DNA sequence: TGTGCCAGCAGCTTGACCTTGGGCCTCGACTATGGCTACACCTTC.

The rearrangement uses TRBV29-1 and TRBJ1-4; D uncertain. Trimming pared 0 bases from V and 11 bases from J, leaving 13 bases between. Germline CDR1 is SQVTM and CDR2 is ANQGSEA. The CDR3 has 13 residues. CDR3 residues: CSVEDVGPRKLFF. For the CDR3, the DNA is TGCAGCGTTGAAGACGTAGGTCCTCGTAAACTGTTTTTT.

Judged by abundance, this clonotype is medium-sized (0.01 to 0.1%). This rearrangement joins TRBV4-2 to TRBJ2-6; possibly TRBD2 for D (5 bases). The V end lost 2 bases, the J end lost 0 bases, and 11 bases lay between the germline ends. The CDR3 runs to 17 residues. From germline, CDR1 is LGHNA and CDR2 YNFKEQ. CDR3 sequence reads: CASSQSGTNSGANVLTF. Written as DNA, the CDR3 is TGTGCCAGCAGCCAAAGCGGAACAAACTCTGGGGCCAACGTCCTGACTTTC.